The entry below gives a single T cell receptor (beta chain) sequence along with its context. No antigen is known for it. Through a sample-barcoded 5' primer and a J-beta primer mix, a second PCR was run for roughly 7 to 12 cycles. Each cDNA was tagged by a template-switch adaptor containing 12 random nucleotides. Using its own MiXCR run on the 5' RACE reads, TCRdb lists one record per CDR3 protein. Here the sample spans about 1.4 million distinct CDR3 sequences, approximately 59% being singletons. There were at least 5 micrograms of total RNA extracted from every sample. The sample comes from a study of blood T cells in healthy people across ages. Regarding the study as a whole: A roughly linear age-dependent decrease characterized TCR beta diversity per million T cells. Compared with aged donors, long-lived donors showed fewer expanded clones, suggesting selection.

Sequencing was performed on blood. This receptor was identified in a man between 18 and 29 years old in good health.

CDR3 coding DNA: TGTGCCACCAGCAGGGACAGGGGGCCGAATCAGCCCCAGCATTTT. Encoded protein: CATSRDRGPNQPQHF. This chain links TRBV15 with TRBJ1-5, with 11 bases aligning to TRBD1. The CDR3 sequence is 15 residues long. The V gene's germline CDR1 is LNHNV and CDR2 YYDKDF (reference sequence). Trimming cost V 3 bases and J 4 bases; bases outside gene matches: 2.